Listed below are T cell receptor beta chains from one sample, sequenced in a study of blood T cell repertoires in COVID-19. The repertoire was sequenced with immunoSEQ multiplex PCR; TCRdb's copy has only in-frame clones and lacks some. The table shows hundreds of thousands of clones, with over 80% occurring only once. Sequencing input: peripheral blood. Every receptor here comes from a woman aged 70 to 79 with active or convalescent COVID-19. The CDR3 runs from the conserved cysteine through the conserved F or W. A D gene is named only where the DNA matches it firmly. Not every row has a clone size; where given, it reads once, few, many or a size class.

len	d_gene	v_gene	abundance	j_gene	CDR3aa	CDR3nt
13	.	TRBV4-2	.	TRBJ2-1	CASSQARRNEQFF	TGTGCCAGCAGCCAAGCGAGGAGGAATGAGCAGTTCTTC
12	.	TRBV3-1/TRBV3-2	.	TRBJ1-6	CASSQYESPLHF	TGTGCCAGCAGCCAGTACGAGTCACCCCTCCACTTT
13	TRBD1	TRBV12-3/TRBV12-4	.	TRBJ1-6	CASSPTGDSPLHF	TGTGCCAGCAGTCCAACAGGGGATTCACCCCTCCACTTT
12	TRBD1	TRBV5-5	.	TRBJ1-2	CASSPGTGRSTF	TGTGCCAGCAGCCCGGGGACAGGGCGCTCCACCTTC
15	TRBD1	TRBV27	.	TRBJ2-1	CASSKTGGEGYEQFF	TGTGCCAGCAGTAAAACAGGGGGCGAAGGGTATGAGCAGTTCTTC
12	.	TRBV11-3	.	TRBJ2-2	CASSFLNGELFF	TGTGCCAGCAGCTTTCTAAACGGGGAGCTGTTTTTT
14	TRBD2	TRBV5-4	.	TRBJ2-3	CASTLSGGKDTQYF	TGTGCCAGCACCCTTAGCGGGGGAAAAGATACGCAGTATTTT
13	.	TRBV11-2	.	TRBJ2-4	CASSWAGAPIQYF	TGTGCCAGCAGCTGGGCGGGGGCCCCCATTCAGTACTTC
18	.	TRBV7-8	few	TRBJ2-7	CASSLGATGYTRFYEQYF	TGTGCCAGCAGCTTAGGGGCAACAGGCTACACCCGCTTCTACGAGCAGTACTTC
18	TRBD1	TRBV29-1	.	TRBJ2-6	CSVQWVQGSRSGANVLTF	TGCAGCGTTCAATGGGTACAGGGGTCCAGATCTGGGGCCAACGTCCTGACTTTC
14	.	TRBV29-1	.	TRBJ2-7	CSVEDARGYYEQYF	TGCAGCGTTGAAGATGCGCGGGGCTACTACGAGCAGTACTTC
14	TRBD1	TRBV28	.	TRBJ1-5	CASMTGQGWQPQHF	TGTGCCAGCATGACGGGACAGGGATGGCAGCCCCAGCATTTT
12	.	TRBV2	.	TRBJ1-1	CASHTMWSEAFF	TGTGCCAGCCACACCATGTGGTCTGAAGCTTTCTTT
13	TRBD1	TRBV5-1	few	TRBJ1-2	CASGGQGNYGYTF	TGCGCCAGCGGAGGACAGGGGAACTATGGCTACACCTTC
13	.	TRBV27	.	TRBJ2-1	CASRKTVSNEQFF	TGTGCCAGCAGAAAGACAGTTTCCAATGAGCAGTTCTTC
14	TRBD1	TRBV11-2	.	TRBJ1-2	CASSLDVTGRGYTF	TGTGCCAGCAGCTTAGATGTGACAGGGCGAGGCTACACCTTC
14	.	TRBV5-4	.	TRBJ1-1	CASSSRSRNTEAFF	TGTGCCAGCAGCTCTCGTTCCCGGAACACTGAAGCTTTCTTT
14	.	TRBV6-5	.	TRBJ2-2	CASTPTENTGELFF	TGTGCCAGCACCCCGACAGAGAACACCGGGGAGCTGTTTTTT
15	.	TRBV5-1	.	TRBJ2-5	CASSLDGSPQETQYF	TGCGCCAGCAGCTTGGATGGGAGTCCGCAAGAGACCCAGTACTTC
15	TRBD1	TRBV5-1	.	TRBJ1-5	CASSPGQGGSQPQHF	TGCGCCAGCAGCCCCGGACAGGGGGGGAGTCAGCCCCAGCATTTT
15	.	TRBV19	once	TRBJ1-5	CASSIAIAGNQPQHF	TGTGCCAGTAGTATAGCGATTGCGGGGAATCAGCCCCAGCATTTT
17	TRBD1	TRBV19	.	TRBJ1-5	CASKNSDGGQGNQPQHF	TGTGCCAGTAAGAACTCCGACGGGGGACAGGGAAATCAGCCCCAGCATTTT
13	.	TRBV9	.	TRBJ1-5	CASSVTVDQPQHF	TGTGCCAGCAGCGTAACAGTAGATCAGCCCCAGCATTTT
12	.	TRBV6-5	.	TRBJ1-2	CASSYSGGGYTF	TGTGCCAGCAGTTACTCAGGAGGCGGCTACACCTTC
15	TRBD1	TRBV7-8	.	TRBJ1-5	CASSSRGQTNQPQHF	TGTGCCAGCAGCTCCCGGGGACAGACAAATCAGCCCCAGCATTTT
16	TRBD1	TRBV27	once	TRBJ2-2	CASSSDRGDYTGELFF	TGTGCCAGCAGTTCCGACAGGGGGGATTACACCGGGGAGCTGTTTTTT
13	.	TRBV19	.	TRBJ1-6	CASSIETHSPLHF	TGTGCCAGTAGTATAGAAACTCATTCACCCCTCCACTTT
14	TRBD2	TRBV7-2	.	TRBJ2-1	CASSSGGLLNEQFF	TGTGCCAGCAGCTCGGGGGGACTCTTGAATGAGCAGTTCTTC
14	.	TRBV19	once	TRBJ2-6	CAGASGAGANVLTF	TGTGCCGGAGCATCGGGGGCTGGGGCCAACGTCCTGACTTTC
16	.	TRBV3-1/TRBV3-2	.	TRBJ1-4	CASSQRGGSYNEKLFF	TGTGCCAGCAGCCAACGAGGTGGCAGCTATAATGAAAAACTGTTTTTT
15	.	TRBV20-1	.	TRBJ2-7	CSAGGGQDYDHEQYF	TGCAGTGCTGGTGGCGGACAGGACTATGACCACGAGCAGTACTTC
14	.	TRBV2	.	TRBJ2-6	CASFQISGANVLTF	TGTGCCAGCTTCCAGATCTCTGGGGCCAACGTCCTGACTTTC
14	.	TRBV25-1	.	TRBJ2-2	CASSNRVNTGELFF	TGTGCCAGCAGTAACCGGGTGAACACCGGGGAGCTGTTTTTT